This T cell receptor beta chain was captured by sequencing in a study of molecular identifiers for immune sequencing clone quantification. In the study overall: RNA from roughly 20,000 or 100,000 naive CD8 cells was split five ways in replicates, with four sequenced. Study outcomes and limitations: Clones that had above 20 RNA copies took up over 99% of effector molecules but under 1% in naive cells.

Using its own MiXCR run on the PCR reads, TCRdb lists one record per CDR3 protein. The sample includes under 100,000 distinct CDR3 sequences, 20% to 25% of them seen just once. Libraries of naive CD8 T cells were made from roughly 20,000 to 1,000,000 sorted cells. They used 10%, 30% or 50% RNA. Germline CDR1 PRHDT, CDR2 FYEKMQ (reference sequence). The CDR3 runs 17 residues. V was trimmed by 5 bases and J by 1 base, leaving 20 bases between them. About this clonotype itself: Its matching antigen is unknown.

The chain combines TRBV13 with TRBJ1-1, with a weak D call TRBD1 (5 bases). The TCR comes from a human donor in good health. Some libraries in this study had Jurkat cell RNA spiked in. Source material: naive CD8+ T cells from blood, with Jurkat cell RNA spiked in. Subset noted: FACS-sorted CD8+CD4-CCR7+CD45RA+ naive T cells. The CDR3 protein is CASSPSGTLRANTEAFF. As DNA, the CDR3 is TGTGCCAGCAGCCCTAGCGGGACCCTAAGAGCGAACACTGAAGCTTTCTTT.